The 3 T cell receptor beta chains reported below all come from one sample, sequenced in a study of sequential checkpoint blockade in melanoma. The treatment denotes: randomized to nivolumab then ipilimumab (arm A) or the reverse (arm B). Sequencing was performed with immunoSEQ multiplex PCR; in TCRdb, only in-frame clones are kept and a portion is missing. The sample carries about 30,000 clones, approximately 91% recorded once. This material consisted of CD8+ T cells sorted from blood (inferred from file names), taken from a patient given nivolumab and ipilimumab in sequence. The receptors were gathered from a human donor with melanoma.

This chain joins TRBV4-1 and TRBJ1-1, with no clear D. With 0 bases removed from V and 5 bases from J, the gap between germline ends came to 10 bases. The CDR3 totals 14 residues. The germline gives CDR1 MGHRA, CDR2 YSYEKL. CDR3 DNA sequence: TGCGCCAGCAGCCAAGATCTGAGGGCTACTGAAGCTTTCTTT. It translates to CASSQDLRATEAFF.

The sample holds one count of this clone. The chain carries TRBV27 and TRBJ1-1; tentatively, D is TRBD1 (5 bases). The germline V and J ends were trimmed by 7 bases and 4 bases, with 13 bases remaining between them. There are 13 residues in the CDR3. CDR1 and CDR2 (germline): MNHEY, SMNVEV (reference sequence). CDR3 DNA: TGTGCCAGCATCAATCGGGGGGGCACTGAAGCTTTCTTT. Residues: CASINRGGTEAFF.

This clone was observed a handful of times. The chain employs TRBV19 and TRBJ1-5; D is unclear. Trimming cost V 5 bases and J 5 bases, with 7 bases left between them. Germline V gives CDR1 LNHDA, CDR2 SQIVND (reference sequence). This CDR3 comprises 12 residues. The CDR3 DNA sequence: TGTGCCAGTAGTGAGAGTTATCAGCCCCAGCATTTT. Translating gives CASSESYQPQHF.